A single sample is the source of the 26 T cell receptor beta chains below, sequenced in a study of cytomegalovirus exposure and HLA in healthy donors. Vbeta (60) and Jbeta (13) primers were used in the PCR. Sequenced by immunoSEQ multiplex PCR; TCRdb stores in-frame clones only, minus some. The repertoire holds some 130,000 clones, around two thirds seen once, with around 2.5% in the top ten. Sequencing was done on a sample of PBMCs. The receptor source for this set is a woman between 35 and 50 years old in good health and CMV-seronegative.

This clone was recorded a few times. The DNA for the CDR3 is TGTGCCAGCAGCTCGGTTACAGGGTGGAACACTGAAGCTTTCTTT. Amino acids: CASSSVTGWNTEAFF. This chain uses TRBV7-8 with TRBJ1-1; weak D call: TRBD1 (6 bases). From germline, CDR1 is SGHVS and CDR2 FQNEAQ. Trimming took off 4 bases at V and 1 base at J, with 13 bases between the two ends. CDR3 length equals 15 residues.

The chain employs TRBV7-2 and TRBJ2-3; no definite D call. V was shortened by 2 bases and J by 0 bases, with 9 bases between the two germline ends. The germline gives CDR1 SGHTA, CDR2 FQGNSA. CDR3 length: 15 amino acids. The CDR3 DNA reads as TGTGCCAGCAGCTTAAATCCGGGTAGCACAGATACGCAGTATTTT. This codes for CASSLNPGSTDTQYF.

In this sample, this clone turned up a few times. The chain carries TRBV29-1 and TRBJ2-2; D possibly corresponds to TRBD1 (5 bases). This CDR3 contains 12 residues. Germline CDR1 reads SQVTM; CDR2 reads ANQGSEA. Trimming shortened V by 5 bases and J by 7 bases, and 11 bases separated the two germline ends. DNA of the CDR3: TGCAGCGTTCTCAGGGTCGGCGGGGAGCTGTTTTTT. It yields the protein CSVLRVGGELFF.

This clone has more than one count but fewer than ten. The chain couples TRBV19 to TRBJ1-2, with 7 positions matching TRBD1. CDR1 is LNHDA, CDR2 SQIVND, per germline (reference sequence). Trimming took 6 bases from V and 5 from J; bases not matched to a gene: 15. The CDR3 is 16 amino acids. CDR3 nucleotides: TGTGCCAGTAGCCTCTCGGGGGACAGAATTGGGTATGGCTACACCTTC. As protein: CASSLSGDRIGYGYTF.

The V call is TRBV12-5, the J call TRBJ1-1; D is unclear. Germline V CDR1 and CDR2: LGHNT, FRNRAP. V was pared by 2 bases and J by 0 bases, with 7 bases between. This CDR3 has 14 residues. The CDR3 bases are TGTGCTAGTGGTTTGAACGGAGTGAACACTGAAGCTTTCTTT. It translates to CASGLNGVNTEAFF.

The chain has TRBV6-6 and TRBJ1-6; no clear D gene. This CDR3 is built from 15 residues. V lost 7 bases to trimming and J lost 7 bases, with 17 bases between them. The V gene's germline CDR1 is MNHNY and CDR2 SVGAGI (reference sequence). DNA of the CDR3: TGTGCCAGCACCCAAAAACTGGGCGTGAATTCACCCCTCCACTTT. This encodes CASTQKLGVNSPLHF.

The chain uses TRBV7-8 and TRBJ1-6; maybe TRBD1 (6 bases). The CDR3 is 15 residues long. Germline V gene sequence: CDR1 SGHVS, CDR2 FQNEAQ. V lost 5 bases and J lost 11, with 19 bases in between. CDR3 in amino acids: CASSPLRGQKTPLHF. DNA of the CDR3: TGTGCCAGCAGCCCCCTCAGGGGTCAAAAAACACCCCTCCACTTT.

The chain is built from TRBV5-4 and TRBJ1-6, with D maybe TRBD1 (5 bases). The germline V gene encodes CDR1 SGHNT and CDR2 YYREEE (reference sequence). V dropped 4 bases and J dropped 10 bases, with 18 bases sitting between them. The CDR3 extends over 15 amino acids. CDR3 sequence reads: CASSDGTGLPSPLHF. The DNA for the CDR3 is TGTGCCAGCAGCGACGGGACGGGACTACCCTCACCCCTCCACTTT.

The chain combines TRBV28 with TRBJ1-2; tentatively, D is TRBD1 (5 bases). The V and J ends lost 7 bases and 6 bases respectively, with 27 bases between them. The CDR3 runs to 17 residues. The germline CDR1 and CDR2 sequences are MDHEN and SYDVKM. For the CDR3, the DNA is TGTGCCAGCACCCCGGGAGGAGGGGCTGGAGACGGGAATGGCTACACCTTC. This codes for CASTPGGGAGDGNGYTF.

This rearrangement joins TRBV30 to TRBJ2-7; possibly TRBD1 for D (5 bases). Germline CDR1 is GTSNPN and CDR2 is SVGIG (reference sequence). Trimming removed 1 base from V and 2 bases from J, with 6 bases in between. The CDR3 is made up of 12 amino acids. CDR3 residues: CAWSETAYEQYF. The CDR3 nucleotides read TGTGCCTGGAGTGAGACAGCCTACGAGCAGTACTTC.

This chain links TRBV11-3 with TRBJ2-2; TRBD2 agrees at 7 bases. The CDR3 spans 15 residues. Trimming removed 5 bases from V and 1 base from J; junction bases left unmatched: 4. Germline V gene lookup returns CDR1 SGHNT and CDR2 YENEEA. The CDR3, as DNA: TGTGCCAGCAGCCCGGGACTACTGAACACCGGGGAGCTGTTTTTT. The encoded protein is CASSPGLLNTGELFF.

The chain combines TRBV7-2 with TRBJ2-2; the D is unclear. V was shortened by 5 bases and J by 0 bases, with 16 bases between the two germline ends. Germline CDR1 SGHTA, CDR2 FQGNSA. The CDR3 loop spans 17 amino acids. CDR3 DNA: TGTGCCAGCAGCCCCCCTCGGCAGGTCACGAACACCGGGGAGCTGTTTTTT. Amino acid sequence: CASSPPRQVTNTGELFF.

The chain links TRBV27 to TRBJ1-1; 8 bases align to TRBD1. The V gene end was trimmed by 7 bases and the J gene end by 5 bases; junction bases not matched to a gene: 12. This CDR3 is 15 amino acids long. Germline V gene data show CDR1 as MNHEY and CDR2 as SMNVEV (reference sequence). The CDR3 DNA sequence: TGTGCCAGCACTCCTACCGGGACAGGCCGAACTGAAGCTTTCTTT. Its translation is CASTPTGTGRTEAFF.

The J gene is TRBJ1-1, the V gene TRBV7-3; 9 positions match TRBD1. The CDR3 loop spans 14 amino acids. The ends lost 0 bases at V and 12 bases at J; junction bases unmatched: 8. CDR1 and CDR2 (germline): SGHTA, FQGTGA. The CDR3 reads CASSLTGTGSGTFF. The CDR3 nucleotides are TGTGCCAGCAGCTTAACCGGGACAGGGTCGGGAACTTTCTTT.

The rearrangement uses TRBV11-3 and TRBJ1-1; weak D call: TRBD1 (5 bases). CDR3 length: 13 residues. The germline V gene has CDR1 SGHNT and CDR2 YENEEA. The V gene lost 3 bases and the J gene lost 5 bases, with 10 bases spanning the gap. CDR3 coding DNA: TGTGCCAGCAGCTTCGGGGAGGGGACTGAAGCTTTCTTT. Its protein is CASSFGEGTEAFF.

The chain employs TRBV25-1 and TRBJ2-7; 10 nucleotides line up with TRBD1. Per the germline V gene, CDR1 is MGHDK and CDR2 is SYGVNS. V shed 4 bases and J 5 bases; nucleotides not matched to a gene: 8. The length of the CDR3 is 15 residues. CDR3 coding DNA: TGTGCCAGCAGTGGAACGACAGGGGGCATCGACGAGCAGTACTTC. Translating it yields CASSGTTGGIDEQYF.

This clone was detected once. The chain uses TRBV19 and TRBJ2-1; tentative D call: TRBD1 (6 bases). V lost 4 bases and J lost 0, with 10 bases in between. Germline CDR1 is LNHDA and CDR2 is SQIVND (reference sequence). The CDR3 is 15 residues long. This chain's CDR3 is CASSKQGNSYNEQFF. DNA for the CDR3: TGTGCCAGTAGTAAACAGGGAAACTCCTACAATGAGCAGTTCTTC.

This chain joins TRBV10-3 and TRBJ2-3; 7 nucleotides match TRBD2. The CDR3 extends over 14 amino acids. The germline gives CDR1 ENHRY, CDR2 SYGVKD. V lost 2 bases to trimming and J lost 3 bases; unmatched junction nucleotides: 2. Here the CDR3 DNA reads TGTGCCATCAGTGAGGGGGGGGGTACAGATACGCAGTATTTT. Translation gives CAISEGGGTDTQYF.

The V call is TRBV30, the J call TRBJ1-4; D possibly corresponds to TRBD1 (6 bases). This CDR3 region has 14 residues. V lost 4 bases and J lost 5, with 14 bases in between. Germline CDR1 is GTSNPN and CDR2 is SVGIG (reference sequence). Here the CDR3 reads CAWTGQGKNEKLFF. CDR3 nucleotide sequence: TGTGCCTGGACCGGGCAGGGGAAGAATGAAAAACTGTTTTTT.

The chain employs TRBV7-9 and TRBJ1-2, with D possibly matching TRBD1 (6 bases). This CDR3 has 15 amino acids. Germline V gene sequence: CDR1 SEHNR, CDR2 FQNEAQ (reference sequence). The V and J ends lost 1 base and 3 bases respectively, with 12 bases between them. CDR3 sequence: CASSLGVAGDYGYTF. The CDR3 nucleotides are TGTGCCAGCAGCTTAGGGGTGGCAGGGGACTATGGCTACACCTTC.

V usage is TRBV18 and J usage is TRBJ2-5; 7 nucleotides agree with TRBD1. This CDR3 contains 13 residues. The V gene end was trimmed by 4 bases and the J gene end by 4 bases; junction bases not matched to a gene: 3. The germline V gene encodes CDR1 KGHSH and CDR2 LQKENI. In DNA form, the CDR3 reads TGTGCCAGCTCACAGGGGGCGGGAGAGACCCAGTACTTC. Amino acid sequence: CASSQGAGETQYF.

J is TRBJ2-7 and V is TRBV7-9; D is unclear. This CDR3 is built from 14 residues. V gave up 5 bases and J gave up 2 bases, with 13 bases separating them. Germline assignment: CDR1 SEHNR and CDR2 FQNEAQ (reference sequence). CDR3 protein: CASSPSSGTYEQYF. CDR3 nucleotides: TGTGCCAGCAGCCCAAGCTCAGGAACCTACGAGCAGTACTTC.

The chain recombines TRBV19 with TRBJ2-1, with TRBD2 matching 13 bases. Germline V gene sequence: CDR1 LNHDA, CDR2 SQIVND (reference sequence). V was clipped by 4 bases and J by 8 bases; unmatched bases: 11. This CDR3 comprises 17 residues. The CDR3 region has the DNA TGTGCCAGTAGTACGAGCCCGGGACTAGCGGGGAGATATGAGCAGTTCTTC. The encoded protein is CASSTSPGLAGRYEQFF.

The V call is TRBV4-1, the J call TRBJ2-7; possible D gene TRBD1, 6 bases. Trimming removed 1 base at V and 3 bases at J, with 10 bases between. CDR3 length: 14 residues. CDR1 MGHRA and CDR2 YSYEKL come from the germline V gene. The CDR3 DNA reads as TGCGCCAGCAGCCAAGCACAGGGCATCTACGAGCAGTACTTC. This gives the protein CASSQAQGIYEQYF.

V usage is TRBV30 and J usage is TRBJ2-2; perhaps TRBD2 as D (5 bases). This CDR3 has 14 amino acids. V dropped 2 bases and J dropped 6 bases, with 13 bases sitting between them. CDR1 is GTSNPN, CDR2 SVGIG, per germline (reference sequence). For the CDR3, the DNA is TGTGCCTGGAGTTTAGAGGGAGCGGCCGGGGAGCTGTTTTTT. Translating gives CAWSLEGAAGELFF.

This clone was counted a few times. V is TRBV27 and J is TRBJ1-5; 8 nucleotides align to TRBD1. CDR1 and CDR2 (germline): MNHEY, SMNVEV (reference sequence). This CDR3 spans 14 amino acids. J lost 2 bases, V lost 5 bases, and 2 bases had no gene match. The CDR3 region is CASSPGGGNQPQHF. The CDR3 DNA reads TGTGCCAGCAGTCCAGGGGGCGGCAATCAGCCCCAGCATTTT.